What follows are 31 T cell receptor beta chains derived from one specimen sequenced in a study of blood T cell repertoires in COVID-19 (dated by TCRdb to 2020 to 2022). Library method: the immunoSEQ multiplex PCR assay. Not all clones reach the TCRdb copy of this immuneACCESS table, which keeps in-frame sequences only. Checked studies attribute under half of the gap to unresolved V genes and leave the rest unexplained. The sample table contains fewer than 500,000 clones; only one count was recorded for roughly 90% of them. 0.7% of the sample is taken by the ten largest. The sample taken for sequencing was PBMCs or T cells enriched from blood (not recorded which). The receptors stem from a woman under 30 who had recovered from COVID-19.

The chain uses TRBV30 and TRBJ1-4, with 7 bases aligning to TRBD1. J lost 7 bases, V lost 2 bases, and 10 bases had no gene match. The germline CDR1 and CDR2 sequences are GTSNPN and SVGIG (reference sequence). The CDR3 runs 15 residues. DNA of the CDR3: TGTGCCTGGAGTTTACCTCCGGGACAGCGTGAAAAACTGTTTTTT. It specifies CAWSLPPGQREKLFF.

This clone occurred once. The CDR3 loop reads CASRPGRTSRNEQFF. The CDR3 DNA reads TGTGCCAGCAGACCCGGAAGGACTAGCCGCAATGAGCAGTTCTTC. This sequence joins TRBV7-9 and TRBJ2-1; 8 bases fit TRBD2. The CDR3 consists of 15 residues. From germline, CDR1 is SEHNR and CDR2 FQNEAQ (reference sequence). V lost 6 bases and J lost 6; bases outside the gene matches: 10. Supplemented by reference TRBV7-9 and TRBJ2-1, the full variable domain reads DTGVSQNPRHKITKRGQNVTFRCDPISEHNRLYWYRQTLGQGPEFLTYFQNEAQLEKSRLLSDRFSAERPKGSFSTLEIQRTEQGDSAMYLCASRPGRTSRNEQFFGPGTRLTVL.

The chain combines TRBV30 with TRBJ1-1; D unclear. Looked up from germline, CDR1 is GTSNPN and CDR2 is SVGIG (reference sequence). The V and J ends lost 2 bases and 4 bases respectively, with 14 bases between them. CDR3 size: 14 residues. The CDR3 DNA reads TGTGCCTGGAGTCTTGGGGTAGCGGGCACTGAAGCTTTCTTT. It specifies CAWSLGVAGTEAFF.

The chain recombines TRBV6-5 with TRBJ2-2; D is ambiguous. Germline V lookup: CDR1 MNHEY, CDR2 SVGAGI. Deletions cut 8 bases from V and 5 bases from J, with 18 bases between. The CDR3 runs to 15 residues. The CDR3 DNA is TGTGCCAGCGCGGTCTCCCCCGTCGAGACCGGGGAGCTGTTTTTT. It encodes CASAVSPVETGELFF.

The chain recombines TRBV3-1 (or the pseudogene TRBV3-2) with TRBJ1-2; perhaps TRBD1 as D (6 bases). This CDR3 is built from 18 residues. V lost 0 bases, J lost 2 bases, and 19 bases lay in between. Germline V lookup: CDR1 LGHDT, CDR2 YNNKEL (reference sequence). CDR3 nucleotides: TGTGCCAGCAGCCAAGAAGATTACAGACAGGCTGACAACTATGGCTACACCTTC. Encoded protein: CASSQEDYRQADNYGYTF.

The CDR3 loop reads CASSSPDRGDIQYF. In DNA, the CDR3 is TGTGCCAGCAGCTCTCCGGACAGGGGGGACATTCAGTACTTC. The V gene is TRBV6-5, the J gene TRBJ2-4; TRBD1 agrees at 10 bases. The CDR3 consists of 14 residues. The junction had 7 bases not matched to a gene; V was cut back by 6 bases and J by 8 bases. The germline V gene encodes CDR1 MNHEY and CDR2 SVGAGI.

The gene calls are TRBV29-1 and TRBJ1-2; tentative D call: TRBD1 (5 bases). Trimming removed 5 bases from V and 8 bases from J, with 12 bases in between. CDR1 is SQVTM, CDR2 ANQGSEA, per germline. The CDR3 has 11 residues. The CDR3: CSVNSGEGYTF. CDR3 DNA: TGCAGCGTTAATTCGGGGGAAGGCTACACCTTC. The whole variable domain, remainder taken from reference TRBV29-1 and TRBJ1-2, is SAVISQKPSRDICQRGTSLTIQCQVDSQVTMMFWYRQQPGQSLTLIATANQGSEATYESGFVIDKFPISRPNLTFSTLTVSNMSPEDSSIYLCSVNSGEGYTFGSGTRLTVV.

This sequence joins TRBV7-2 and TRBJ2-5, with 8 bases matching TRBD2. V lost 2 bases to trimming and J lost 3 bases; unmatched junction nucleotides: 2. The length of the CDR3 is 14 residues. Germline values: CDR1 SGHTA, CDR2 FQGNSA. The CDR3 nucleotides are TGTGCCAGCAGCTTAATTAGCGGGGAAGAGACCCAGTACTTC. Its translation is CASSLISGEETQYF.

This chain uses TRBV5-8 with TRBJ2-5; D perhaps matches TRBD1 (5 bases). Trimming shortened V by 9 bases and J by 2 bases, and 17 bases separated the two germline ends. The length of the CDR3 is 14 residues. Germline CDR1 and CDR2: SGHTS and YDEGEE. CDR3 bases: TGTGCCACCCGAAAAGGGGTCCTACAAGAGACCCAGTACTTC. It translates to CATRKGVLQETQYF. The whole variable domain, filled in from reference TRBV5-8 and TRBJ2-5, reads EAGVTQSPTHLIKTRGQQATLRCSPISGHTSVYWYQQALGLGLQFLLWYDEGEERNRGNFPPRFSGRQFPNYSSELNVNALELEDSALYLCATRKGVLQETQYFGPGTRLLVL.

The chain uses TRBV11-2 and TRBJ1-6; no definite D call. Germline V gives CDR1 SGHAT, CDR2 FQNNGV. V was cut by 5 bases and J by 0 bases, with 20 bases left in between. The CDR3 extends over 19 amino acids. The CDR3 DNA reads TGTGCCAGCAGCCCGTTCGGAGTCTCCAAATACTCCTATAATTCACCCCTCCACTTT. Its protein product is CASSPFGVSKYSYNSPLHF.

The chain has TRBV3-1 (or the pseudogene TRBV3-2) and TRBJ1-5; 8 nucleotides match TRBD1. This CDR3 spans 18 amino acids. J was trimmed by 6 bases and V by 0 bases; bases with no gene match: 13. Germline V gene lookup returns CDR1 LGHDT and CDR2 YNNKEL (reference sequence). This CDR3 reads CASSQDPRPGQEGQPQHF. The DNA for the CDR3 is TGTGCCAGCAGCCAAGATCCGCGCCCGGGACAGGAAGGTCAGCCCCAGCATTTT.

This clone occurred once. The rearrangement links TRBV6-2 or TRBV6-3 to TRBJ1-5; TRBD1 agrees at 7 bases. The V and J ends lost 4 bases and 5 bases, in that order; junction bases with no gene match: 2. The CDR3 has 13 residues. Germline CDR1 and CDR2: MNHEY and SVGEGT. In DNA, the CDR3 is TGTGCCAGCAGTTCGACAGGGCATCAGCCCCAGCATTTT. Amino acids: CASSSTGHQPQHF.

This rearrangement joins TRBV30 to TRBJ1-2, with 8 nucleotides matching TRBD1. With V trimmed by 5 bases and J by 4 bases, 9 bases remained unmatched. This CDR3 has 14 residues. The V gene's germline CDR1 is GTSNPN and CDR2 SVGIG (reference sequence). The CDR3 spells CAWGATGVGYGYTF. CDR3 DNA: TGTGCCTGGGGGGCGACAGGGGTAGGCTATGGCTACACCTTC.

The chain couples TRBV6-5 to TRBJ2-7; 9 bases map to TRBD1. This CDR3 has 15 residues. The germline gives CDR1 MNHEY, CDR2 SVGAGI. J lost 4 bases, V lost 6 bases, and 10 bases had no gene match. CDR3 region: CASRPTGQGLYEQYF. The CDR3 DNA reads as TGTGCCAGCAGACCAACGGGACAGGGTCTTTACGAGCAGTACTTC.

The V call is TRBV7-9, the J call TRBJ2-1; 12 bases map to TRBD2. J was trimmed by 0 bases and V by 5 bases; bases with no gene match: 8. Germline assignment: CDR1 SEHNR and CDR2 FQNEAQ (reference sequence). The CDR3 length is 18 residues. The CDR3 region is CASSPTLAGGSSYNEQFF. The CDR3 nucleotides are TGTGCCAGCAGCCCGACCCTAGCGGGGGGGAGCTCCTACAATGAGCAGTTCTTC.

The CDR3 protein is CASSLTGSGPNYGYTF. The DNA for the CDR3 is TGTGCCAGCTCCCTGACAGGGAGCGGTCCTAACTATGGCTACACCTTC. The chain is built from TRBV2 and TRBJ1-2, with 7 bases that match TRBD1. The V gene's germline CDR1 is SNHLY and CDR2 FYNNEI. Germline trimming cut 8 bases from V and 0 bases from J; bases unmatched to any gene: 12. The CDR3 has 16 amino acids. The whole variable domain, remainder taken from reference TRBV2 and TRBJ1-2, is EPEVTQTPSHQVTQMGQEVILRCVPISNHLYFYWYRQILGQKVEFLVSFYNNEISEKSEIFDDQFSVERPDGSNFTLKIRSTKLEDSAMYFCASSLTGSGPNYGYTFGSGTRLTVV.

CDR3: CASSQDTRGGALADTQYF. The CDR3 DNA reads as TGTGCCAGCAGCCAAGATACCCGCGGGGGGGCCTTGGCAGATACGCAGTATTTT. The rearrangement uses TRBV4-2 and TRBJ2-3; 9 bases agree with TRBD2. V gave up 0 bases and J gave up 4 bases; unmatched junction bases: 11. Germline V lookup: CDR1 LGHNA, CDR2 YNFKEQ. This CDR3 is built from 18 residues.

Only one count was recorded for this clone. J is TRBJ2-3 and V is TRBV5-1; possibly TRBD1 for D (5 bases). Germline CDR1 and CDR2: SGHRS and YFSETQ. The CDR3 totals 13 residues. V was cut by 7 bases and J by 1 base, with 10 bases left in between. The CDR3 nucleotides are TGCGCCAGCGGGGCAGTGGGCACAGATACGCAGTATTTT. Amino acids: CASGAVGTDTQYF. The full variable domain, rest sourced from reference TRBV5-1 and TRBJ2-3, is KAGVTQTPRYLIKTRGQQVTLSCSPISGHRSVSWYQQTPGQGLQFLFEYFSETQRNKGNFPGRFSGRQFSNSRSEMNVSTLELGDSALYLCASGAVGTDTQYFGPGTRLTVL.

The chain uses TRBV30 and TRBJ1-2; D uncertain. CDR1 is GTSNPN, CDR2 SVGIG, per germline (reference sequence). The CDR3 runs to 14 residues. The V end was cut by 3 bases, the J end by 5 bases, with 16 bases between. The CDR3 coding sequence is TGTGCCTGGAGGGTCCTGAGGGCCCCTTATGGCTACACCTTC. As protein: CAWRVLRAPYGYTF.

The chain is built from TRBV5-6 and TRBJ1-6; 10 bases are a match to TRBD1. With V trimmed by 8 bases and J by 10 bases, 6 bases remained unmatched. Germline V CDR1 and CDR2: SGHDT, YYEEEE. This CDR3 spans 13 amino acids. The CDR3 is CASFGQGESPLHF. The CDR3 DNA reads TGTGCCAGTTTTGGACAGGGGGAATCACCCCTCCACTTT.

The CDR3 region is CASSYPTDTHNEQFF. In DNA, the CDR3 is TGTGCCAGCAGTTACCCCACCGACACTCACAATGAGCAGTTCTTC. This rearrangement joins TRBV6-5 to TRBJ2-1, with D unresolved. The CDR3 length is 15 residues. V lost 2 bases and J lost 5, with 13 bases in between. The germline CDR1 and CDR2 sequences are MNHEY and SVGAGI.

Of note for this clone: The junction shows a germline mismatch at one end, possibly a read error. The V gene is TRBV7-2, the J gene TRBJ2-7; D might be TRBD1 (6 bases). This CDR3 has 12 residues. CDR1 is SGHTA and CDR2 is FQGNSA in the germline V gene. The CDR3 sequence: CASSFGPGDPHF. The CDR3, as DNA: TGTGCCAGCAGCTTTGGACCAGGGGACCCGCACTTC. The full variable domain, its missing parts supplied by reference TRBV7-2 and TRBJ2-7, is GAGVSQSPSNKVTEKGKDVELRCDPISGHTALYWYRQSLGQGLEFLIYFQGNSAPDKSGLPSDRFSAERTGGSVSTLTIQRTQQEDSAVYLCASSFGPGDPHFGPGTRLTVT.

The V and J genes are TRBV3-1 (or the pseudogene TRBV3-2) and TRBJ1-3; D gene unclear. Deletions cut 5 bases from V and 0 bases from J, with 5 bases between. Looked up from germline, CDR1 is LGHDT and CDR2 is YNNKEL (reference sequence). This CDR3 has 13 amino acids. CDR3 bases: TGTGCCAGCAGCTCGAGCTCTGGAAACACCATATATTTT. Translating it yields CASSSSSGNTIYF.

The gene calls are TRBV5-1 and TRBJ1-3; the D is unclear. CDR1 SGHRS and CDR2 YFSETQ come from the germline V gene. This CDR3 is built from 16 residues. V shed 0 bases and J shed 2 bases, with 12 bases lying between them. The CDR3 region is CASSLAGKVAGNTIYF. The CDR3 DNA is TGCGCCAGCAGCTTGGCGGGTAAGGTTGCTGGAAACACCATATATTTT. Together with reference TRBV5-1 and TRBJ1-3, the CDR3 gives the full variable domain: KAGVTQTPRYLIKTRGQQVTLSCSPISGHRSVSWYQQTPGQGLQFLFEYFSETQRNKGNFPGRFSGRQFSNSRSEMNVSTLELGDSALYLCASSLAGKVAGNTIYFGEGSWLTVV.

The V gene is TRBV6-5, the J gene TRBJ1-5; TRBD1 might be the D (5 bases). Per the germline V gene, CDR1 is MNHEY and CDR2 is SVGAGI. This CDR3 comprises 14 residues. The CDR3 DNA follows: TGTGGCAACTCTAGGGGCAGAATGGGCCAGCCCCAGCATTTT. Translation: CGNSRGRMGQPQHF.

The CDR3 spells CASSPRGMSGETQYF. The CDR3, as DNA: TGTGCCAGCAGCCCCCGCGGGATGTCTGGGGAGACCCAGTACTTC. The chain recombines TRBV7-9 with TRBJ2-5; tentatively, D is TRBD2 (6 bases). The CDR3 has 15 amino acids. V was cut by 5 bases and J by 5 bases, with 18 bases left in between. Germline assignment: CDR1 SEHNR and CDR2 FQNEAQ (reference sequence).

The chain recombines TRBV3-1 (or the pseudogene TRBV3-2) with TRBJ1-5; 8 nucleotides agree with TRBD1. The J segment lost 5 bases and the V segment lost 6 bases, leaving 3 bases of the junction unmatched. The CDR3 consists of 13 residues. Germline values: CDR1 LGHDT, CDR2 YNNKEL (reference sequence). The CDR3 nucleotides read TGTGCCAGCAGTCAGGACAGGGATCAGCCCCAGCATTTT. This codes for CASSQDRDQPQHF.

This chain links TRBV28 with TRBJ1-2; D is ambiguous. Germline lookup yields CDR1 MDHEN and CDR2 SYDVKM. There are 17 residues in the CDR3. V shed 3 bases and J shed 7 bases, with 24 bases lying between them. The CDR3 here is CASSFIPLTVAEGGYTF. The CDR3 coding sequence is TGTGCCAGCAGTTTTATCCCCCTGACGGTCGCGGAAGGTGGCTACACCTTC.

The chain links TRBV7-8 to TRBJ2-7; possibly TRBD1 for D (5 bases). Germline CDR1 is SGHVS and CDR2 is FQNEAQ. The CDR3 length is 15 residues. Trimming pared 4 bases from V and 3 bases from J, leaving 16 bases between. CDR3 amino acids: CASSWAGNTNYEQYF. The CDR3 DNA follows: TGTGCCAGCAGCTGGGCAGGGAACACCAACTACGAGCAGTACTTC.

The CDR3 spells CASTTGGSLAEAFF. The CDR3, as DNA: TGTGCCAGTACCACAGGGGGCTCATTGGCTGAAGCTTTCTTT. V is TRBV19 and J is TRBJ1-1; 9 bases are shared with TRBD1. Unmatched junction bases numbered 9, after V lost 7 bases and J lost 6 bases. Germline CDR1 LNHDA, CDR2 SQIVND (reference sequence). The CDR3 runs to 14 residues.

V is TRBV24-1 and J is TRBJ2-3; possibly TRBD1 for D (5 bases). With 6 bases removed from V and 1 base from J, the gap between germline ends came to 13 bases. CDR3 length: 15 amino acids. Germline assignment: CDR1 KGHDR and CDR2 SFDVKD. The CDR3 protein is CATSMGQVGTDTQYF. DNA of the CDR3: TGTGCCACCAGTATGGGGCAGGTTGGCACAGATACGCAGTATTTT.